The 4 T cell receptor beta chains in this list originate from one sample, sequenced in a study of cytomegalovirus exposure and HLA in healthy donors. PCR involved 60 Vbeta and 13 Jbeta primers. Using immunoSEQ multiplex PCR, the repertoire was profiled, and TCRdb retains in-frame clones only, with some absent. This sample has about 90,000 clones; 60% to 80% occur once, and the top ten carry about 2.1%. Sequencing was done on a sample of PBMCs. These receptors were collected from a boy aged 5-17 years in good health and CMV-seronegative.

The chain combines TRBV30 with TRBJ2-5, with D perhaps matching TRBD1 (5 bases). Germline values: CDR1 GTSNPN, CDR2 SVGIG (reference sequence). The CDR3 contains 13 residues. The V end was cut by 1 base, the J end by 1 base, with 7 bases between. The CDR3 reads CAWSAGSQETQYF. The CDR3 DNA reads TGTGCCTGGAGTGCAGGGTCCCAAGAGACCCAGTACTTC.

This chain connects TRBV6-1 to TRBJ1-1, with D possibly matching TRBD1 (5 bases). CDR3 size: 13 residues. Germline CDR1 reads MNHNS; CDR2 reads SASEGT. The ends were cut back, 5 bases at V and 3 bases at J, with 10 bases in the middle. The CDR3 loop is CASSKDSHTEAFF. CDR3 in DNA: TGTGCCAGCAGTAAAGACAGTCACACTGAAGCTTTCTTT.

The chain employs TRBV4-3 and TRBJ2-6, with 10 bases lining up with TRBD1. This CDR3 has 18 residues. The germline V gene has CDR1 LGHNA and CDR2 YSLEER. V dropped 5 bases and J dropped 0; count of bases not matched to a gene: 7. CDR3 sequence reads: CASSAGDRGVSGANVLTF. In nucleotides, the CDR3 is TGCGCCAGCAGCGCTGGGGACAGGGGTGTCTCTGGGGCCAACGTCCTGACTTTC.

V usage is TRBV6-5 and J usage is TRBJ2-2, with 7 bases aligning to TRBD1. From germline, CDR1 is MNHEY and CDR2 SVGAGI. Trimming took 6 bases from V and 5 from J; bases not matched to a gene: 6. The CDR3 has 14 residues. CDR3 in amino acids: CASSWTGATGELFF. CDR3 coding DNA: TGTGCCAGCAGCTGGACAGGTGCGACCGGGGAGCTGTTTTTT.